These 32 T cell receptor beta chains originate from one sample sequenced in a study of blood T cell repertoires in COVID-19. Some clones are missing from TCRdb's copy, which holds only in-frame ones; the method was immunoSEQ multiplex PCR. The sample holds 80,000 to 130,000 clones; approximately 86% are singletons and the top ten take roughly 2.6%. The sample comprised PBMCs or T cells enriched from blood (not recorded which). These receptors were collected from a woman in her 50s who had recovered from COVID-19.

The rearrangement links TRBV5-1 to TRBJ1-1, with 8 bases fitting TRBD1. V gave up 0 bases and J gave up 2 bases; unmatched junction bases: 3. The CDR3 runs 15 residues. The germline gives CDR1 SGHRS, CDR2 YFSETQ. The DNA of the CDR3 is TGCGCCAGCAGCTTGGGTACAGGGGGTAACACTGAAGCTTTCTTT. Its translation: CASSLGTGGNTEAFF.

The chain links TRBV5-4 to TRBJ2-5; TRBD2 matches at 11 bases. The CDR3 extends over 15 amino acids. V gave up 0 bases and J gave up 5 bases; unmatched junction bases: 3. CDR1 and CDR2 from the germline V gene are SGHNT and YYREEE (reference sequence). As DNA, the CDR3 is TGTGCCAGCAGCTTGGGGCTAGCGGGAGGTGAGACCCAGTACTTC. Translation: CASSLGLAGGETQYF.

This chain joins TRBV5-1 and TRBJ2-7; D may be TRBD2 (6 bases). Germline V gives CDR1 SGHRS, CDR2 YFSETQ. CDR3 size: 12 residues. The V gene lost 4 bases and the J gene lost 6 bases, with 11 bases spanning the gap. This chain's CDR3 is CASSLGLGEQYF. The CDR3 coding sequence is TGCGCCAGCAGCCTGGGACTCGGCGAGCAGTACTTC.

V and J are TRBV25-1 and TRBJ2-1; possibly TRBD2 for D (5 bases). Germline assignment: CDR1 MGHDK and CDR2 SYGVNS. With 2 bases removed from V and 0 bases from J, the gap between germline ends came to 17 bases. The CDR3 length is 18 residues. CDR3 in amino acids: CASSELPLAVNSYNEQFF. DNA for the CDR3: TGTGCCAGCAGTGAACTCCCCCTAGCCGTTAACTCCTACAATGAGCAGTTCTTC.

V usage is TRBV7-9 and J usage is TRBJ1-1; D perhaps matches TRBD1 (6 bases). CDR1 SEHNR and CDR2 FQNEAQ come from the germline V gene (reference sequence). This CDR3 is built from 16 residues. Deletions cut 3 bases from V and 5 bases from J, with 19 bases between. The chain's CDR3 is CASSFNSGGLETEAFF. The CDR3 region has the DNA TGTGCCAGCAGCTTCAATTCGGGGGGGCTTGAAACTGAAGCTTTCTTT.

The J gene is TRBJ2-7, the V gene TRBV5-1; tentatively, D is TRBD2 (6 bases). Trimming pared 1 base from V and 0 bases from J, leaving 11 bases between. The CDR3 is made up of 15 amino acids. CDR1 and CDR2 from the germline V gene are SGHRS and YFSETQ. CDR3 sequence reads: CASSLFSGSSYEQYF. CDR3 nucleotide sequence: TGCGCCAGCAGCTTGTTTAGCGGTAGCTCCTACGAGCAGTACTTC.

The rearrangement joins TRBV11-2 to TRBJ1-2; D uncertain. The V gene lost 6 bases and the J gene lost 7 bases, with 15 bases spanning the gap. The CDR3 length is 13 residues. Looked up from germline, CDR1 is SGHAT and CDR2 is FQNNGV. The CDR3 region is CASSLSLASGYTF. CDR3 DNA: TGTGCCAGCAGTCTTAGCCTGGCTTCTGGCTACACCTTC.

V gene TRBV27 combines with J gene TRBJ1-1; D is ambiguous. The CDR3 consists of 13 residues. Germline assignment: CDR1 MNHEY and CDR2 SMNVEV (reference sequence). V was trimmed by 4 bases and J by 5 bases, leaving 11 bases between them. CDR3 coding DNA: TGTGCCAGCAGTTGGAGTCCTGGGACTGAAGCTTTCTTT. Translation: CASSWSPGTEAFF.

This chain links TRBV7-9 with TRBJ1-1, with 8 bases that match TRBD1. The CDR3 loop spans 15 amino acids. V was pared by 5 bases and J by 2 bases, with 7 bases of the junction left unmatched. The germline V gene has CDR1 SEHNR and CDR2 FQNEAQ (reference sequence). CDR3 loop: CASSPSGQGNTEAFF. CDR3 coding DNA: TGTGCCAGCAGCCCCAGTGGACAGGGAAACACTGAAGCTTTCTTT. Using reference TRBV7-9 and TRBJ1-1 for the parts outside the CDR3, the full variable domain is DTGVSQNPRHKITKRGQNVTFRCDPISEHNRLYWYRQTLGQGPEFLTYFQNEAQLEKSRLLSDRFSAERPKGSFSTLEIQRTEQGDSAMYLCASSPSGQGNTEAFFGQGTRLTVV.

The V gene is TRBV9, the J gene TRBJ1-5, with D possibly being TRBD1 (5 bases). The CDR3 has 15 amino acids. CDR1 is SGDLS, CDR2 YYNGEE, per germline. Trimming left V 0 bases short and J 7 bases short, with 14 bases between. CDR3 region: CASSVDDGGYQPQHF. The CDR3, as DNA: TGTGCCAGCAGCGTAGACGACGGGGGGTACCAGCCCCAGCATTTT.

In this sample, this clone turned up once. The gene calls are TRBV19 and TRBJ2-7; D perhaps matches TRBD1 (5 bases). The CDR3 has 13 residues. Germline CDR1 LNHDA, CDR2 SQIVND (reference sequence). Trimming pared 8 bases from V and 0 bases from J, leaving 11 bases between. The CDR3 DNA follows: TGTGCCAGTGGTGGGGCGATCTCCTACGAGCAGTACTTC. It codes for CASGGAISYEQYF.

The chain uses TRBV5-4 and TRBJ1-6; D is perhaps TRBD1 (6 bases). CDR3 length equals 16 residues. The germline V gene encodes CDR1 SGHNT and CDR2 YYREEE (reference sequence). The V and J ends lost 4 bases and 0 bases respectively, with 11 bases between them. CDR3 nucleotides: TGTGCCAGCAGCCTAGGACAGCCCTCCTATAATTCACCCCTCCACTTT. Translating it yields CASSLGQPSYNSPLHF.

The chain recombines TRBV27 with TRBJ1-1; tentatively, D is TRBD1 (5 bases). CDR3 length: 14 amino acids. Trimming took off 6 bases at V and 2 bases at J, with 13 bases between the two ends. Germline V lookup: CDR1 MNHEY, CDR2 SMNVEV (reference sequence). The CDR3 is CASRAQWGNTEAFF. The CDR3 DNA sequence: TGTGCCAGCAGGGCGCAATGGGGCAACACTGAAGCTTTCTTT.

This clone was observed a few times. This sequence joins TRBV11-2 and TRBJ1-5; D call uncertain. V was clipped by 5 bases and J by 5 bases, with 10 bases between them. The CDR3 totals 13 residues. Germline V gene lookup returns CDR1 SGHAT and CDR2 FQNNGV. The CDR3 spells CASSQQPDQPQHF. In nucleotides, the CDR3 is TGTGCCAGCAGCCAACAACCAGATCAGCCCCAGCATTTT.

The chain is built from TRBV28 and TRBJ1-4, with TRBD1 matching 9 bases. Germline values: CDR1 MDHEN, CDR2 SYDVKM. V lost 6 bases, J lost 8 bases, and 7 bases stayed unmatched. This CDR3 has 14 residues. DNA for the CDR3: TGTGCCAGCAGCGGGACAGGGCTGAGAGAAAAACTGTTTTTT. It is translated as CASSGTGLREKLFF.

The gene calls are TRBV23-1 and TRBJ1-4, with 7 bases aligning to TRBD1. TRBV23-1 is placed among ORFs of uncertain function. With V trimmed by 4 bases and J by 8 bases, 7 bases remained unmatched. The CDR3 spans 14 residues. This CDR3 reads CASSLEGAGEKLFF. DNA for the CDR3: TGCGCCAGCAGTCTCGAGGGGGCTGGGGAAAAACTGTTTTTT.

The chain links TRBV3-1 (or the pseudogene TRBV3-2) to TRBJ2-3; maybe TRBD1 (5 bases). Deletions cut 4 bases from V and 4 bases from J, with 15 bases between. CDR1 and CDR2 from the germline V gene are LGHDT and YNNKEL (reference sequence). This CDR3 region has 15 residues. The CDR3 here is CASSLRFGAADTQYF. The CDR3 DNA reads TGTGCCAGCAGCCTACGTTTTGGGGCAGCAGATACGCAGTATTTT.

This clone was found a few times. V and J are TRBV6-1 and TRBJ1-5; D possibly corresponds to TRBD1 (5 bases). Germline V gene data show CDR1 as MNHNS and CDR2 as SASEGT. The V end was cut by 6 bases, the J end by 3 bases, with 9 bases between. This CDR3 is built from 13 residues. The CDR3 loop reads CASRRDFNQPQHF. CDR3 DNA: TGTGCCAGCAGGCGGGACTTCAATCAGCCCCAGCATTTT.

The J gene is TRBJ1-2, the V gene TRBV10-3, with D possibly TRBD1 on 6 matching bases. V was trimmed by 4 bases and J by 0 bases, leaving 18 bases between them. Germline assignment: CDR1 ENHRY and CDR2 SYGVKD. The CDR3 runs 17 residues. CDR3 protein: CAISGRDTHLTNYGYTF. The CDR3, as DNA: TGTGCCATCAGTGGCAGGGACACGCACTTAACTAACTATGGCTACACCTTC.

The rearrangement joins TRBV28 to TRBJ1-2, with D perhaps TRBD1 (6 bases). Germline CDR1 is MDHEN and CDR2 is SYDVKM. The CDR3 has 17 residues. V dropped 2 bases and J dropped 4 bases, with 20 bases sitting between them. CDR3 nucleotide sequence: TGTGCCAGCAGTTTACCCGCCGGAGGACAGTCCGTCTATGGCTACACCTTC. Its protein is CASSLPAGGQSVYGYTF.

CDR3 residues: CASSGLAATYNEQFF. CDR3 DNA sequence: TGTGCCAGCAGCGGACTAGCGGCTACCTACAATGAGCAGTTCTTC. The V call is TRBV7-9, the J call TRBJ2-1; 10 nucleotides match TRBD2. V shed 5 bases and J 2 bases; nucleotides not matched to a gene: 3. Germline V gene sequence: CDR1 SEHNR, CDR2 FQNEAQ (reference sequence). The CDR3 extends over 15 amino acids.

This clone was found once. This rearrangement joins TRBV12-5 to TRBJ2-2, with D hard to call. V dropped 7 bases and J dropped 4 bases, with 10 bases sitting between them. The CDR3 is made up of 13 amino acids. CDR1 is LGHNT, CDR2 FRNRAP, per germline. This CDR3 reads CASEKETTGELFF. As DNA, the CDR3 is TGTGCTAGTGAAAAGGAGACCACCGGGGAGCTGTTTTTT.

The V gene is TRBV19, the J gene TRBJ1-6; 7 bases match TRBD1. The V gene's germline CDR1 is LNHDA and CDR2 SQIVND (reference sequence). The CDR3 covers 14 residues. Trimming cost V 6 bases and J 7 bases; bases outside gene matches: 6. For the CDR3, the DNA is TGTGCCAGTAGAGTCGACAGGGAGAATTCACCCCTCCACTTT. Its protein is CASRVDRENSPLHF.

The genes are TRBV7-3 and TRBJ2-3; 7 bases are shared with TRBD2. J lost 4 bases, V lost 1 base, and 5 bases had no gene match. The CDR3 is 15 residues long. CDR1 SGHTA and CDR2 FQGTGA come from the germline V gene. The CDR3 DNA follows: TGTGCCAGCAGCTTAAGCTGGCGGGAGTCAGATACGCAGTATTTT. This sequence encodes CASSLSWRESDTQYF.

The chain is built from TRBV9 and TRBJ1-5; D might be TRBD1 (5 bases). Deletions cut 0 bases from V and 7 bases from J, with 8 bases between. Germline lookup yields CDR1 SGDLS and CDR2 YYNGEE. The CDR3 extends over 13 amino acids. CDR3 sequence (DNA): TGTGCCAGCAGCGTAGGGGGCAGGCAGCCCCAGCATTTT. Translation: CASSVGGRQPQHF.

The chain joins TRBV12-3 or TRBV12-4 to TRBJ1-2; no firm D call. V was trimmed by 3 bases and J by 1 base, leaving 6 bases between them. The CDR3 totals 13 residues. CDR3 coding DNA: TGTGCCAGCAGTTTTTCTAGTAACTATGGCTACACCTTC. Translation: CASSFSSNYGYTF.

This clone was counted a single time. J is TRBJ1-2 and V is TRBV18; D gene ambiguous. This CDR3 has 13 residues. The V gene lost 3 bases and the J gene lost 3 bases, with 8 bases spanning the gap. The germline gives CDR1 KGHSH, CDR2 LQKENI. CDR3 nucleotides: TGTGCCAGCTCACCCCCGGGGTACTATGGCTACACCTTC. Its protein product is CASSPPGYYGYTF.

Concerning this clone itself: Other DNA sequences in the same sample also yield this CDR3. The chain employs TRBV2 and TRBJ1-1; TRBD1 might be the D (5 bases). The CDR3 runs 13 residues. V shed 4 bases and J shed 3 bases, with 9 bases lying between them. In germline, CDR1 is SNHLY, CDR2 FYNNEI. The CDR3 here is CASSGEGYTEAFF. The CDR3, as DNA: TGTGCCAGCAGTGGGGAGGGGTACACTGAAGCTTTCTTT.

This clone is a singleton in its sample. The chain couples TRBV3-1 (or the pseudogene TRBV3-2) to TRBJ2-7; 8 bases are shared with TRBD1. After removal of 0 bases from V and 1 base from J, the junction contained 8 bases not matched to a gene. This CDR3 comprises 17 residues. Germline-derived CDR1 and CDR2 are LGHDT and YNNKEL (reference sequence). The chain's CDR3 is CASSQDFRGLNSYEQYF. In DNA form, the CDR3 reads TGTGCCAGCAGCCAAGATTTCAGGGGGCTTAATTCCTACGAGCAGTACTTC.

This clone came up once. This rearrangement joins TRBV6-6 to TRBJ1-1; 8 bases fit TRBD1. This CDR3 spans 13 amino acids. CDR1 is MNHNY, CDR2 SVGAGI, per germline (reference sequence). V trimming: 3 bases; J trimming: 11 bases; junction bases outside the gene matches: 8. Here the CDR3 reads CASSYGTGPVAFF. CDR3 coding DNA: TGTGCCAGCAGTTATGGGACAGGTCCAGTGGCTTTCTTT.

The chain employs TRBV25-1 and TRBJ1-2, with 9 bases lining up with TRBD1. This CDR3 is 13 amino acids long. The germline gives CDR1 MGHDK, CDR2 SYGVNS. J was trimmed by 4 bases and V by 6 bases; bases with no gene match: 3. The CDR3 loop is CASSKDRGYGYTF. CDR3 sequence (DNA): TGTGCCAGCAGCAAGGACAGGGGCTATGGCTACACCTTC.

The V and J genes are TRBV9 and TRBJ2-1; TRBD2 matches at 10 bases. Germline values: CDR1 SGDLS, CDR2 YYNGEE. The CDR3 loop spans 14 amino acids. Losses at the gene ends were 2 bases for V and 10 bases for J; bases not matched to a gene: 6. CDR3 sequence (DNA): TGTGCCAGCAGCGTCGCCGGAGCGGGAGGGGAGCAGTTCTTC. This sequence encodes CASSVAGAGGEQFF.